Presented here are 27 T cell receptor beta chains from one specimen sequenced in a study of molecular identifiers for immune sequencing clone quantification. TCRdb itself ran the PCR reads through MiXCR, one entry per CDR3 protein. This sample has more than 450,000 distinct CDR3 sequences; roughly 26% occur once, and the top ten carry around 0.76%. Sequencing was done on a sample of naive CD8+ T cells from blood, with Jurkat cell RNA spiked in. Subset given: FACS-sorted CD8+CD4-CCR7+CD45RA+ naive T cells. These receptors originate from a human donor in good health. Some libraries in this study had Jurkat cell RNA spiked in.

The chain recombines TRBV20-1 with TRBJ2-1; TRBD2 aligns across 10 bases. Germline V lookup: CDR1 DFQATT, CDR2 SNEGSKA (reference sequence). CDR3 length: 15 amino acids. Losses at the gene ends were 0 bases for V and 4 bases for J; bases not matched to a gene: 3. The CDR3 spells CSARDLLAGYNEQFF. The CDR3 DNA sequence: TGCAGTGCTAGAGATCTACTAGCGGGGTACAATGAGCAGTTCTTC.

This clonotype was seen only a few times. The chain combines TRBV7-9 with TRBJ1-1; 8 nucleotides agree with TRBD1. The CDR3 extends over 17 amino acids. Germline V gene lookup returns CDR1 SEHNR and CDR2 FQNEAQ (reference sequence). V was pared by 5 bases and J by 9 bases, with 20 bases of the junction left unmatched. CDR3 sequence reads: CASSDHLTQGARRKAFF. DNA of the CDR3: TGTGCCAGCAGCGATCACTTGACCCAGGGGGCCCGACGTAAAGCTTTCTTT. Together with reference TRBV7-9 and TRBJ1-1, the CDR3 gives the full variable domain: DTGVSQNPRHKITKRGQNVTFRCDPISEHNRLYWYRQTLGQGPEFLTYFQNEAQLEKSRLLSDRFSAERPKGSFSTLEIQRTEQGDSAMYLCASSDHLTQGARRKAFFGQGTRLTVV.

This clonotype was counted ten times or more. The V gene is TRBV20-1, the J gene TRBJ1-1; D is unresolved. The CDR3 loop spans 13 amino acids. Trimming took off 0 bases at V and 5 bases at J, with 10 bases between the two ends. In germline, CDR1 is DFQATT, CDR2 SNEGSKA (reference sequence). The CDR3 sequence is CSARDRRRTEAFF. The CDR3 DNA follows: TGCAGTGCTAGAGACAGGCGGAGGACTGAAGCTTTCTTT.

This clonotype was seen more than once but under ten times. The gene calls are TRBV4-3 and TRBJ2-3; TRBD1 agrees at 8 bases. The CDR3 is 19 amino acids. Germline CDR1 LGHNA, CDR2 YSLEER. The V and J ends lost 0 bases and 6 bases, in that order; junction bases with no gene match: 17. CDR3 protein: CASSQDVRGRAGGLDTQYF. In DNA form, the CDR3 reads TGCGCCAGCAGCCAAGATGTTCGGGGTCGGGCAGGGGGCCTGGATACGCAGTATTTT.

This clonotype was observed at least ten times. The chain recombines TRBV28 with TRBJ1-5; TRBD1 matches 7 bases. In germline, CDR1 is MDHEN, CDR2 SYDVKM. J lost 6 bases, V lost 6 bases, and 8 bases had no gene match. The CDR3 loop spans 14 amino acids. The CDR3, as DNA: TGTGCCAGCAGCCCAGAGGACAGGCGTCAGCCCCAGCATTTT. It codes for CASSPEDRRQPQHF.

This clonotype appeared a few times. This sequence joins TRBV12-5 and TRBJ2-5; D is unclear. This CDR3 comprises 14 residues. Trimming took 1 base from V and 4 from J, leaving 10 bases between them. Germline CDR1 LGHNT, CDR2 FRNRAP. The CDR3: CASGLDAWGETQYF. CDR3 nucleotides: TGTGCTAGTGGTTTGGACGCTTGGGGAGAGACCCAGTACTTC. Looking up the rest from reference TRBV12-5 and TRBJ2-5 gives the full variable domain: DARVTQTPRHKVTEMGQEVTMRCQPILGHNTVFWYRQTMMQGLELLAYFRNRAPLDDSGMPKDRFSAEMPDATLATLKIQPSEPRDSAVYFCASGLDAWGETQYFGPGTRLLVL.

Note on this clonotype: A much larger clonotype is one base distant, so this may be a read error. The CDR3 DNA reads as TGTGCCAGCAGCCTCGGACACGATAAACTGTTTTTT. Translating it yields CASSLGHDKLFF. V gene TRBV14 combines with J gene TRBJ1-4; a weak D match, TRBD1 (5 bases). The CDR3 runs to 12 residues. Germline values: CDR1 SGHDN, CDR2 FVKESK. With 4 bases removed from V and 11 bases from J, the gap between germline ends came to 11 bases.

In its sample, this clonotype was seen many times. J is TRBJ2-1 and V is TRBV24-1; possible D gene TRBD1, 5 bases. This CDR3 spans 16 amino acids. Germline V gene lookup returns CDR1 KGHDR and CDR2 SFDVKD. Trimming left V 2 bases short and J 0 bases short, with 10 bases between. CDR3 in amino acids: CATSDSGALSYNEQFF. The CDR3, as DNA: TGTGCCACCAGTGATTCTGGGGCCCTCTCCTACAATGAGCAGTTCTTC.

This clonotype was counted at least ten times. This chain connects TRBV7-8 to TRBJ1-5; D unresolved. The CDR3 consists of 15 residues. The V gene's germline CDR1 is SGHVS and CDR2 FQNEAQ. Trimming took 1 base from V and 2 from J, leaving 9 bases between them. The CDR3 DNA reads TGTGCCAGCAGCTTAGTCGTACAACGCAATCAGCCCCAGCATTTT. As protein: CASSLVVQRNQPQHF. Full variable domain (rest looked up from reference TRBV7-8 and TRBJ1-5): GAGVSQSPRYKVAKRGQDVALRCDPISGHVSLFWYQQALGQGPEFLTYFQNEAQLDKSGLPSDRFFAERPEGSVSTLKIQRTQQEDSAVYLCASSLVVQRNQPQHFGDGTRLSIL.

This clonotype was counted only a few times. CDR3 sequence (DNA): TGTGCCAGCAGTTTAGGGACAGGGTATGGGCTCAATCAGCCCCAGCATTTT. Its protein product is CASSLGTGYGLNQPQHF. V usage is TRBV28 and J usage is TRBJ1-5; 9 positions agree with TRBD1. The germline gives CDR1 MDHEN, CDR2 SYDVKM. With 2 bases clipped from V and 3 bases from J, the junction kept 8 bases outside the gene matches. This CDR3 spans 17 amino acids. The variable domain in full, with the rest retrieved from reference TRBV28 and TRBJ1-5, is DVKVTQSSRYLVKRTGEKVFLECVQDMDHENMFWYRQDPGLGLRLIYFSYDVKMKEKGDIPEGYSVSREKKERFSLILESASTNQTSMYLCASSLGTGYGLNQPQHFGDGTRLSIL.

There are many counts of this clonotype. The chain joins TRBV30 to TRBJ2-7, with D possibly being TRBD1 (5 bases). Per the germline V gene, CDR1 is GTSNPN and CDR2 is SVGIG (reference sequence). The CDR3 sequence is 12 residues long. The V gene lost 1 base and the J gene lost 2 bases, with 6 bases spanning the gap. The CDR3 DNA reads as TGTGCCTGGAGTGAGACAGCCTACGAGCAGTACTTC. Translating gives CAWSETAYEQYF.

This clonotype was detected only a few times. This chain uses TRBV27 with TRBJ2-7; D may correspond to TRBD1 or TRBD2 (5 bases each). V was shortened by 6 bases and J by 1 base, with 7 bases between the two germline ends. The CDR3 runs 12 residues. CDR1 is MNHEY and CDR2 is SMNVEV in the germline V gene (reference sequence). CDR3 sequence (DNA): TGTGCCAGCAGGAGGGGATCCTACGAGCAGTACTTC. It translates to CASRRGSYEQYF.

The genes are TRBV5-6 and TRBJ2-4; a possible D gene is TRBD1 (5 bases). CDR3 length: 16 residues. The germline V gene has CDR1 SGHDT and CDR2 YYEEEE. Trimming cost V 3 bases and J 14 bases, with 27 bases left between them. The CDR3 loop reads CASSSPGSDMAFGEYF. For the CDR3, the DNA is TGTGCCAGCAGCTCACCAGGGTCGGACATGGCTTTTGGAGAGTACTTC.

The chain joins TRBV3-1 to TRBJ2-3, with TRBD2 identical over 10 bases. V was pared by 1 base and J by 0 bases, with 7 bases of the junction left unmatched. Germline values: CDR1 LGHDT, CDR2 YNNKEL (reference sequence). This CDR3 has 18 amino acids. CDR3 loop: CASSQVLAGVTSTDTQYF. CDR3 sequence (DNA): TGTGCCAGCAGCCAAGTTCTAGCGGGGGTCACTAGCACAGATACGCAGTATTTT.

The chain has TRBV27 and TRBJ2-1, with a possible D match to TRBD2 (6 bases). CDR1 is MNHEY, CDR2 SMNVEV, per germline (reference sequence). The V and J ends lost 2 bases and 2 bases respectively, with 13 bases between them. There are 16 residues in the CDR3. In nucleotides, the CDR3 is TGTGCCAGCAGTTTAACGGGAGTTTTACCCTACAATGAGCAGTTCTTC. This translates into CASSLTGVLPYNEQFF.

This clonotype appeared many times. The chain recombines TRBV5-1 with TRBJ2-5, with D maybe TRBD2 (5 bases). Germline-derived CDR1 and CDR2 are SGHRS and YFSETQ. This CDR3 is built from 11 residues. With 7 bases removed from V and 7 bases from J, the gap between germline ends came to 11 bases. The CDR3 is CASAYEGTQYF. The CDR3, as DNA: TGCGCCAGCGCTTACGAGGGGACCCAGTACTTC. Full variable domain (rest looked up from reference TRBV5-1 and TRBJ2-5): KAGVTQTPRYLIKTRGQQVTLSCSPISGHRSVSWYQQTPGQGLQFLFEYFSETQRNKGNFPGRFSGRQFSNSRSEMNVSTLELGDSALYLCASAYEGTQYFGPGTRLLVL.

Concerning this clonotype itself: This CDR3 is missing its conserved last phenylalanine or tryptophan, likely due to a read error. The chain joins TRBV29-1 to TRBJ2-5; unclear D gene. Trimming removed 2 bases from V and 2 bases from J, with 9 bases in between. The CDR3 has 13 amino acids. The germline V gene encodes CDR1 SQVTM and CDR2 ANQGSEA. CDR3 in amino acids: CSVENGLQETQYL. CDR3 in DNA: TGCAGCGTTGAAAATGGGTTACAAGAGACCCAGTACCTC.

The rearrangement joins TRBV27 to TRBJ2-2; 12 positions agree with TRBD1. Germline V gene data show CDR1 as MNHEY and CDR2 as SMNVEV (reference sequence). The CDR3 extends over 15 amino acids. Trimming cost V 10 bases and J 7 bases; bases outside gene matches: 10. Written as DNA, the CDR3 is TGTGCCACACAGGGACAGGGGGCGCGGAACGGGGAGCTGTTTTTT. Translated, it gives CATQGQGARNGELFF.

This rearrangement joins TRBV6-5 to TRBJ2-7, with D tentatively TRBD1 or TRBD2 (6 bases each). The V gene's germline CDR1 is MNHEY and CDR2 SVGAGI. Trimming cost V 6 bases and J 3 bases, with 18 bases left between them. The CDR3 consists of 15 residues. CDR3: CASSPGGSGIYEQYF. The DNA for the CDR3 is TGTGCCAGCAGCCCCGGGGGCAGCGGTATCTACGAGCAGTACTTC.

In this sample, this clonotype turned up many times. The J gene is TRBJ2-3, the V gene TRBV2; 13 bases are shared with TRBD2. CDR3 length equals 15 residues. V was clipped by 6 bases and J by 6 bases; unmatched bases: 6. The germline gives CDR1 SNHLY, CDR2 FYNNEI. CDR3 in amino acids: CASRLTSGGLDTQYF. The CDR3 DNA sequence: TGTGCCAGCAGACTGACTAGCGGGGGGCTTGATACGCAGTATTTT.

The chain uses TRBV19 and TRBJ2-5; either TRBD1 or TRBD2 may supply D (5 bases each). Trimming left V 5 bases short and J 5 bases short, with 15 bases between. Germline CDR1 and CDR2: LNHDA and SQIVND (reference sequence). The CDR3 runs 14 residues. The CDR3 protein is CASSSGALRETQYF. As DNA, the CDR3 is TGTGCCAGTAGTTCCGGGGCCCTCCGGGAGACCCAGTACTTC.

This clonotype was seen only once. The junction departs from germline at one end; a sequencing error may be responsible. V and J are TRBV9 and TRBJ2-3, with D tentatively TRBD2 (6 bases). The CDR3 totals 16 residues. Per germline, CDR1 SGDLS and CDR2 YYNGEE. The CDR3 region has the DNA TGTGCCAGCAGCGTAGAGTGGCGCACTAGCACAGATACGCGGTATTTT. Translated: CASSVEWRTSTDTRYF.

In this sample, this clonotype turned up a few times. The CDR3 loop is CASSYSGGGAPSEQYF. CDR3 coding DNA: TGTGCCAGCAGTTACTCGGGGGGTGGGGCCCCTAGCGAGCAGTACTTC. This chain joins TRBV6-6 and TRBJ2-7, with D tentatively TRBD2 (6 bases). The germline V gene has CDR1 MNHNY and CDR2 SVGAGI (reference sequence). The CDR3 has 16 amino acids. With 0 bases removed from V and 6 bases from J, the gap between germline ends came to 18 bases.

The CDR3 protein is CASSFTTAITGYTF. CDR3 coding DNA: TGTGCCAGCAGTTTCACAACCGCCATTACGGGCTACACCTTC. The gene calls are TRBV27 and TRBJ1-2; no clear D. Germline lookup yields CDR1 MNHEY and CDR2 SMNVEV (reference sequence). Trimming removed 3 bases at V and 8 bases at J, with 16 bases between. The CDR3 consists of 14 residues.

This clonotype has at least ten counts. V gene TRBV7-9 combines with J gene TRBJ1-1; possible D gene TRBD1, 5 bases. The germline gives CDR1 SEHNR, CDR2 FQNEAQ (reference sequence). The CDR3 spans 15 residues. The germline V and J ends were trimmed by 0 bases and 5 bases, with 13 bases remaining between them. CDR3 DNA sequence: TGTGCCAGCAGCTTAGCGATGAATTGGGGGACTGAAGCTTTCTTT. Translating gives CASSLAMNWGTEAFF.

Many counts were recorded for this clonotype. V and J are TRBV20-1 and TRBJ2-3, with 8 nucleotides matching TRBD2. Germline CDR1 and CDR2: DFQATT and SNEGSKA (reference sequence). The CDR3 runs to 17 residues. Germline trimming cut 0 bases from V and 4 bases from J; bases unmatched to any gene: 12. The CDR3 region has the DNA TGCAGTGCTAGAGATCTTGACTTCCCGGGACTAGCAGATACGCAGTATTTT. Translation gives CSARDLDFPGLADTQYF.

This clonotype was observed a handful of times. The rearrangement uses TRBV30 and TRBJ1-6; D ambiguous. Trimming stripped 1 base from V and 7 bases from J, with 14 bases between. CDR3 length equals 15 residues. CDR1 is GTSNPN, CDR2 SVGIG, per germline (reference sequence). The CDR3 loop reads CAWSGPDAWNSPLHF. The CDR3 DNA reads as TGTGCCTGGAGTGGACCCGACGCCTGGAATTCACCCCTCCACTTT. Full variable domain (missing parts from reference TRBV30 and TRBJ1-6): SQTIHQWPATLVQPVGSPLSLECTVEGTSNPNLYWYRQAAGRGLQLLFYSVGIGQISSEVPQNLSASRPQDRQFILSSKKLLLSDSGFYLCAWSGPDAWNSPLHFGNGTRLTVT.